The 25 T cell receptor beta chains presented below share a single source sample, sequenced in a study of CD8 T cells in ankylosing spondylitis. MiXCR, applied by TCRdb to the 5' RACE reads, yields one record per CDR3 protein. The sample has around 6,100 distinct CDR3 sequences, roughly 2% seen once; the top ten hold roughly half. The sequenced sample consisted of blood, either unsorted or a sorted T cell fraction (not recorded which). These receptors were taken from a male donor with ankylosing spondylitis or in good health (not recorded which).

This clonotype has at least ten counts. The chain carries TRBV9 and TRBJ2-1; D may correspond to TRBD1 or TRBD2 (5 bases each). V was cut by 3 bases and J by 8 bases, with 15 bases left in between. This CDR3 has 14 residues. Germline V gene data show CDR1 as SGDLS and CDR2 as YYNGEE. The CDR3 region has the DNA TGTGCCAGCAGCGCGGGACCCGCCAGCGATGAGCAGTTCTTC. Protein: CASSAGPASDEQFF.

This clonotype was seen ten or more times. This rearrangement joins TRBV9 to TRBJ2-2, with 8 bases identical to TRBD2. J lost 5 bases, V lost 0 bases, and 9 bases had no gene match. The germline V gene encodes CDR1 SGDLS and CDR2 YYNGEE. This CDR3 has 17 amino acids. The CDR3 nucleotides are TGTGCCAGCAGCGTAGCCAGGAGCGGGAGTCGGACCGGGGAGCTGTTTTTT. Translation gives CASSVARSGSRTGELFF.

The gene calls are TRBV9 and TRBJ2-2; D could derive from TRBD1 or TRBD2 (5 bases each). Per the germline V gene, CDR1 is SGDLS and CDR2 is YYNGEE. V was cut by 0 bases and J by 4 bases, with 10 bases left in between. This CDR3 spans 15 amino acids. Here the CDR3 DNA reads TGTGCCAGCAGCGTAGGCCCGGGGACCACCGGGGAGCTGTTTTTT. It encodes CASSVGPGTTGELFF.

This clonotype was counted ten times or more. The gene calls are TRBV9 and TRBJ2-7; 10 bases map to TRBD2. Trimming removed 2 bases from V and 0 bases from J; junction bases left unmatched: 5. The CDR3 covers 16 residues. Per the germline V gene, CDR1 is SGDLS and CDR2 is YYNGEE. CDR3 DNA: TGTGCCAGCAGCGTTGGGCGGACTAGCGGCTCCTACGAGCAGTACTTC. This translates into CASSVGRTSGSYEQYF. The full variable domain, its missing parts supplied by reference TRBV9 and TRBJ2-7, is DSGVTQTPKHLITATGQRVTLRCSPRSGDLSVYWYQQSLDQGLQFLIQYYNGEERAKGNILERFSAQQFPDLHSELNLSSLELGDSALYFCASSVGRTSGSYEQYFGPGTRLTVT.

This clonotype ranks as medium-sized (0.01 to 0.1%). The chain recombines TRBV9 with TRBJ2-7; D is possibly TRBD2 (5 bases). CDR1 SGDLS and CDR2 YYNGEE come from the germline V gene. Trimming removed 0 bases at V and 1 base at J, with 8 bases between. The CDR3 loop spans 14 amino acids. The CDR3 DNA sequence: TGTGCCAGCAGCGTAGAGTGGGAGTCCTACGAGCAGTACTTC. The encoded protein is CASSVEWESYEQYF.

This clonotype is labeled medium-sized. The CDR3 is CASDRTEDTGELFF. The DNA of the CDR3 is TGTGCCAGCGATCGGACAGAAGACACCGGGGAGCTGTTTTTT. The chain uses TRBV9 and TRBJ2-2, with TRBD1 as a possible D gene (6 bases). CDR1 is SGDLS, CDR2 YYNGEE, per germline. The CDR3 sequence is 14 residues long. V shed 7 bases and J shed 3 bases, with 13 bases lying between them.

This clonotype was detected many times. Here the CDR3 reads CASSPQGTSSYNEQFF. The CDR3 nucleotides are TGTGCCAGCAGCCCTCAAGGGACTAGTAGTTACAATGAGCAGTTCTTC. J is TRBJ2-1 and V is TRBV9; 8 nucleotides match TRBD2. J was trimmed by 4 bases and V by 4 bases; bases with no gene match: 10. Germline V gene sequence: CDR1 SGDLS, CDR2 YYNGEE. The CDR3 consists of 16 residues.

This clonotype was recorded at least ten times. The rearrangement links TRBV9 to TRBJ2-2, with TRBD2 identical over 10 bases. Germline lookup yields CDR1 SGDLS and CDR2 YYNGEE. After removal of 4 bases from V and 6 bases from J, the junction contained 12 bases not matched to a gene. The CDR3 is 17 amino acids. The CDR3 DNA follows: TGTGCCAGCAGCCCTTGGCCTAGCGGGAGTTACCCCGGGGAGCTGTTTTTT. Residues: CASSPWPSGSYPGELFF.

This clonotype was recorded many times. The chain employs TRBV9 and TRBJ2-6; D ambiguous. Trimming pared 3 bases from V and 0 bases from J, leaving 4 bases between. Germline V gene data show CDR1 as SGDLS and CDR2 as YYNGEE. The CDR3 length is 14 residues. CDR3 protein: CASSGPSGANVLTF. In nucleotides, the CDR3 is TGTGCCAGCAGCGGACCCTCTGGGGCCAACGTCCTGACTTTC.

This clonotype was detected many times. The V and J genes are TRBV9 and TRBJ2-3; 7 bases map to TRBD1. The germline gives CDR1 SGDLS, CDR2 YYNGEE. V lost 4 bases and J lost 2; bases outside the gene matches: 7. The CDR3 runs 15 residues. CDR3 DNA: TGTGCCAGCAGCCCCGGGACAGTCAACACAGATACGCAGTATTTT. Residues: CASSPGTVNTDTQYF.

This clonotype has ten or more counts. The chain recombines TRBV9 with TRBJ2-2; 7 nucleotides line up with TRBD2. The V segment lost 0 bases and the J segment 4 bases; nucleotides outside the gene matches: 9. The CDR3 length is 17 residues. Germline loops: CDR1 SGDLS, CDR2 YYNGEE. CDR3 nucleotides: TGTGCCAGCAGCGTAGCCGGCCGGGAGGAGGGCACCGGGGAGCTGTTTTTT. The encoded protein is CASSVAGREEGTGELFF.

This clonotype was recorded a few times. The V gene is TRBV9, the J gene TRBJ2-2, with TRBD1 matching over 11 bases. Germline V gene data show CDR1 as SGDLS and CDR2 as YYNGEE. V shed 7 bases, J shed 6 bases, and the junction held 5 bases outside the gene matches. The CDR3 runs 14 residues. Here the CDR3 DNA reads TGTGCCAGCGGGGACAGGGGGGTCTCCGGGGAGCTGTTTTTT. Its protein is CASGDRGVSGELFF.

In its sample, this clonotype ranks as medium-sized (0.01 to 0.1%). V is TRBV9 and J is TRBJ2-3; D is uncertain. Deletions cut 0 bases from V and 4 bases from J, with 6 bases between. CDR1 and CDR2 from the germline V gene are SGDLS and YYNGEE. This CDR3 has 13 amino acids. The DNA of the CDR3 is TGTGCCAGCAGCGTAGAGGTTCCAGATACGCAGTATTTT. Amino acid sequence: CASSVEVPDTQYF.

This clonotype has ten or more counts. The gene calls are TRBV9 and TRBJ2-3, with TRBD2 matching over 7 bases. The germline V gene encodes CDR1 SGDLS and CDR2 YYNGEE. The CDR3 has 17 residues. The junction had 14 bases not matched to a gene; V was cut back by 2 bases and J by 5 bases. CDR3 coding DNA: TGTGCCAGCAGCGTGGAGCCGTTTCAGGGAGGGGTAGATACGCAGTATTTT. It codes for CASSVEPFQGGVDTQYF.

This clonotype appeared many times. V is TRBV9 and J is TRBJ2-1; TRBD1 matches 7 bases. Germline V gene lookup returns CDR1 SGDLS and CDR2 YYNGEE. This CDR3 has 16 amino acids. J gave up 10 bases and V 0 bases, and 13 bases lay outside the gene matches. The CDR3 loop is CASSVAGGRGPGEQFF. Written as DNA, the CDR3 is TGTGCCAGCAGCGTAGCTGGTGGAAGGGGGCCGGGGGAGCAGTTCTTC.

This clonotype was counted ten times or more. CDR3 coding DNA: TGTGCCAGCAGCGTAGCTGGGACAGCGACCTACGAGCAGTACTTC. Its protein is CASSVAGTATYEQYF. The V call is TRBV9, the J call TRBJ2-7, with 7 bases aligning to TRBD1. The length of the CDR3 is 15 residues. V shed 0 bases and J 2 bases; nucleotides not matched to a gene: 5. Germline CDR1 SGDLS, CDR2 YYNGEE.

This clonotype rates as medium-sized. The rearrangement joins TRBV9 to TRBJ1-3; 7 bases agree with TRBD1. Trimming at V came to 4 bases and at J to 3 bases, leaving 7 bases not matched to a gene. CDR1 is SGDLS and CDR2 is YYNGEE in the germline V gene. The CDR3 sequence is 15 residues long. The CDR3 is CASSHHRDSGNTIYF. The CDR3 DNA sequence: TGTGCCAGCAGCCATCACCGGGACAGTGGAAACACCATATATTTT.

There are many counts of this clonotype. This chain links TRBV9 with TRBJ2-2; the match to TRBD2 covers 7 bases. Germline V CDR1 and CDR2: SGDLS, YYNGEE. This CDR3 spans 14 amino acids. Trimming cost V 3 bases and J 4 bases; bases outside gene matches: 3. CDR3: CASSEGGSTGELFF. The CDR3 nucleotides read TGTGCCAGCAGCGAGGGCGGGAGCACCGGGGAGCTGTTTTTT.

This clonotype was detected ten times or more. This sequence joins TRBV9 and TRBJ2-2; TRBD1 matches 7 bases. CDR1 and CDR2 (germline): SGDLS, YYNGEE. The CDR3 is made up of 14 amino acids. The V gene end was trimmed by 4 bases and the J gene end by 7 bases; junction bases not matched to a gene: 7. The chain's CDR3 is CASSLDREGGELFF. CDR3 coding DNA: TGTGCCAGCAGCCTCGACAGGGAAGGCGGGGAGCTGTTTTTT.

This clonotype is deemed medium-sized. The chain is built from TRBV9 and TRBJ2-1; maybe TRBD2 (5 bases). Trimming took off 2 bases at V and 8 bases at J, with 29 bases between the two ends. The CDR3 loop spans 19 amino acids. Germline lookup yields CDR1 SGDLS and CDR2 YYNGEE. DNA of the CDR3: TGTGCCAGCAGCGTCAGAGAGTCCACCGGAGCGGCCAAGGACTATGAGCAGTTCTTC. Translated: CASSVRESTGAAKDYEQFF.

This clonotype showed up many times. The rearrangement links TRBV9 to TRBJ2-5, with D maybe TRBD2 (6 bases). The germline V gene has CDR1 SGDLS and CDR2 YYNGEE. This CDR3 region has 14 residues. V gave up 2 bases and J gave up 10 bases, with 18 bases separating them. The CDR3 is CASSVGLLRVDQYF. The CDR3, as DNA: TGTGCCAGCAGCGTGGGACTCCTCCGAGTGGACCAGTACTTC.

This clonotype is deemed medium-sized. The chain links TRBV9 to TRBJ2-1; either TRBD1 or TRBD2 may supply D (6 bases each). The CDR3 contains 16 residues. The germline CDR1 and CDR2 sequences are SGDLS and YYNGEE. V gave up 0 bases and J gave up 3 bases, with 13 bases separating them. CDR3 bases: TGTGCCAGCAGCGTAGCTGCGGGACATTACTACAATGAGCAGTTCTTC. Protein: CASSVAAGHYYNEQFF.

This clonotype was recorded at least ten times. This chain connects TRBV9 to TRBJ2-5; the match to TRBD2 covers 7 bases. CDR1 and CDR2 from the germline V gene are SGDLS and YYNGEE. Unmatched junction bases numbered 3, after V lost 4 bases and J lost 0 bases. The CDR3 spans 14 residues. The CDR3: CASSPGTNQETQYF. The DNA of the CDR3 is TGTGCCAGCAGCCCCGGGACTAACCAAGAGACCCAGTACTTC.

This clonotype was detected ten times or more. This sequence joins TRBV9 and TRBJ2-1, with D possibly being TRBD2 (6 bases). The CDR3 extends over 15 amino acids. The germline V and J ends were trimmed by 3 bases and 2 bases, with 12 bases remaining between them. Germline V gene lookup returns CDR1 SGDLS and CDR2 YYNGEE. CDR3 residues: CASSDRSGAYNEQFF. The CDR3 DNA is TGTGCCAGCAGCGACCGTAGCGGAGCCTACAATGAGCAGTTCTTC.

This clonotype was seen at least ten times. The CDR3 nucleotides are TGTGCCAGCAGCGTGGGATCCGGGACTAGCGGGACCTACGAGCAGTACTTC. This translates into CASSVGSGTSGTYEQYF. The chain recombines TRBV9 with TRBJ2-7; 13 nucleotides align to TRBD2. This CDR3 is built from 17 residues. The germline gives CDR1 SGDLS, CDR2 YYNGEE. The trim removed 2 bases at V and 2 bases at J, leaving 7 bases unmatched.